Below are 7 T cell receptor beta chains sequenced from a single sample in a study of blood T cell repertoires in COVID-19. This table comes from immunoSEQ multiplex PCR, and its TCRdb copy is limited to in-frame clones, with some not included. Among 200,000 to 300,000 clones listed, about 90% were seen once. Source material: peripheral blood. These receptors originate from a man of 80 years or more with acute or convalescent COVID-19.

This chain links TRBV19 with TRBJ1-1, with 7 bases identical to TRBD1. This CDR3 comprises 13 residues. Looked up from germline, CDR1 is LNHDA and CDR2 is SQIVND (reference sequence). V lost 5 bases and J lost 3; bases outside the gene matches: 3. The CDR3 sequence is CASSHDRDTEAFF. The CDR3 DNA reads as TGTGCCAGTAGTCATGACAGGGACACTGAAGCTTTCTTT.

This clone was counted a few times. V is TRBV7-2 and J is TRBJ1-3; no firm D call. The CDR3 extends over 12 amino acids. Germline CDR1 SGHTA, CDR2 FQGNSA. V was trimmed by 5 bases and J by 7 bases, leaving 9 bases between them. CDR3 sequence: CASSIGGNTIYF. CDR3 nucleotide sequence: TGTGCCAGCAGCATCGGCGGGAACACCATATATTTT.

The CDR3 is CASSLVGTSRQPQHF. CDR3 nucleotide sequence: TGTGCCAGCAGCTTAGTGGGCACCTCTCGACAGCCCCAGCATTTT. The chain is built from TRBV7-2 and TRBJ1-5; D is unresolved. CDR1 is SGHTA and CDR2 is FQGNSA in the germline V gene. CDR3 size: 15 residues. Deletions cut 1 base from V and 7 bases from J, with 14 bases between.

The V call is TRBV4-2, the J call TRBJ1-5; D might be TRBD1 (5 bases). Germline CDR1 LGHNA, CDR2 YNFKEQ. V was pared by 3 bases and J by 1 base, with 10 bases between. CDR3 length equals 15 residues. CDR3 sequence reads: CASSQGRWSNQPQHF. The DNA for the CDR3 is TGTGCCAGCAGCCAGGGGCGCTGGAGCAATCAGCCCCAGCATTTT.

The rearrangement uses TRBV19 and TRBJ1-1; D is unresolved. In germline, CDR1 is LNHDA, CDR2 SQIVND (reference sequence). This CDR3 contains 12 residues. Trimming pared 10 bases from V and 0 bases from J, leaving 9 bases between. CDR3 coding DNA: TGTGCCACCCGGGGTATGAACACTGAAGCTTTCTTT. Its protein product is CATRGMNTEAFF. Based on the CDR3 plus reference TRBV19 and TRBJ1-1, the full variable domain is DGGITQSPKYLFRKEGQNVTLSCEQNLNHDAMYWYRQDPGQGLRLIYYSQIVNDFQKGDIAEGYSVSREKKESFPLTVTSAQKNPTAFYLCATRGMNTEAFFGQGTRLTVV.

V is TRBV12-1 and J is TRBJ2-3; the listed D gene, TRBD1, was not tested against the DNA. TRBV12-1 is described as a pseudogene. CDR3 length: 15 amino acids. This chain's CDR3 is CASSFEDRQEDTQYF. For the CDR3, the DNA is TGTGCCAGCAGCTTTGAGGACAGGCAAGAAGATACGCAGTATTTT.

The rearrangement uses TRBV4-2 and TRBJ1-2; weak D call: TRBD1 (6 bases). The CDR3 loop spans 12 amino acids. Germline V gene data show CDR1 as LGHNA and CDR2 as YNFKEQ. V was cut by 4 bases and J by 6 bases, with 9 bases left in between. For the CDR3, the DNA is TGTGCCAGCAGCCTAAACAGGGATGGCTACACCTTC. Protein product: CASSLNRDGYTF.